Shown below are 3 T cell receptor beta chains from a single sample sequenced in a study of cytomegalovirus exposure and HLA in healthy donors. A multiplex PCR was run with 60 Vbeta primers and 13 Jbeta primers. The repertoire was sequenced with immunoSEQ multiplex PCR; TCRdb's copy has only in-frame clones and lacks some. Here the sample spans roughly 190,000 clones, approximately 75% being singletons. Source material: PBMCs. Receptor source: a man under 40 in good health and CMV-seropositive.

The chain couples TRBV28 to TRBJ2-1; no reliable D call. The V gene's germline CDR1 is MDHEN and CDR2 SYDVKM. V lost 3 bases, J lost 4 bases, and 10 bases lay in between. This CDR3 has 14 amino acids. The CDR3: CASSFLNQYNEQFF. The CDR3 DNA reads TGTGCCAGCAGTTTTTTAAATCAGTACAATGAGCAGTTCTTC.

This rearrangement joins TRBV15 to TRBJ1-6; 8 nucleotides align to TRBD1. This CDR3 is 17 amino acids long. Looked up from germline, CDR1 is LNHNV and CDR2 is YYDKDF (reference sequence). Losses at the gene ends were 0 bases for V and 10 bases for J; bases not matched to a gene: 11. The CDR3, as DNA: TGTGCCACCAGCAGAGATTGGGGAGACAGGGGTGGCTCACCCCTCCACTTT. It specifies CATSRDWGDRGGSPLHF.

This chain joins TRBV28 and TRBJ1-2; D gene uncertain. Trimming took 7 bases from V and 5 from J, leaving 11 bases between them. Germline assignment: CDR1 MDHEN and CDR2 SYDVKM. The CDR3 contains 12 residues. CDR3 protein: CASTTQTYGYTF. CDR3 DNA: TGTGCCAGCACGACACAAACTTATGGCTACACCTTC.